This entry concerns a single T cell receptor beta chain. Other nucleotide sequences from this sample produce the same CDR3. The sample is drawn from a study of blood T cell repertoires in COVID-19. The wider study: Italy, Spain and the United States were the sources of the convalescent and acute COVID-19 samples. Nucleic acid was either cDNA or gDNA, and it came from T cells, B-cell-depleted T cells, or PBMCs.

As originally analysed: Amplified reference gene primers provided the basis for estimating nucleated cell counts. Clones were read by immunoSEQ multiplex PCR, and TCRdb kept only the in-frame ones, dropping some. The D gene and trimming were derived from the DNA, and the V and J assignments and clone size from that table. The sample has around 72,000 clones; around 88% are singletons. Trimming took off 0 bases at V and 5 bases at J, with 11 bases between the two ends. The CDR3 consists of 14 residues. The germline V gene has CDR1 SGHRS and CDR2 YFSETQ. The V gene is TRBV5-1, the J gene TRBJ1-1; D uncertain. This clonotype was sampled from a woman in her seventies with acute or convalescent COVID-19. Sample: peripheral blood. The CDR3 reads CASSLDRSNTEAFF. In DNA form, the CDR3 reads TGCGCCAGCAGCTTGGACCGGTCCAATACTGAAGCTTTCTTT.